This is a list of T cell receptor beta chains from one sample in a study of shared clonotypes between healthy human individuals. Clones were sequenced by immunoSEQ multiplex PCR, and TCRdb holds only the in-frame ones, with some missing. Of over 2 million clones in the sample, 85% to 95% were seen once. Sequencing input: naive CD8+ T cells sorted from blood. These receptors came from a man younger than 30 in good health. Both conserved end residues are trimmed from each CDR3. Fields, in order: V gene, J gene, CDR3 protein.

v_call: TRBV28; j_call: TRBJ2-3; cdr3_aa: ASSLRGGPDTQY
v_call: TRBV5-1; j_call: TRBJ2-7; cdr3_aa: ASSLEGEADYEQY
v_call: TRBV7-7; j_call: TRBJ2-1; cdr3_aa: ASSLTSGDYNEQF
v_call: TRBV10-3; j_call: TRBJ1-2; cdr3_aa: AIRVPGQGISGYT
v_call: TRBV15; j_call: TRBJ2-1; cdr3_aa: ATSRSTGEDEQF
v_call: TRBV6-5; j_call: TRBJ2-3; cdr3_aa: ASSYSPDWTDTQY
v_call: TRBV9; j_call: TRBJ1-3; cdr3_aa: ASSGGGLGNTIY
v_call: TRBV6-1; j_call: TRBJ2-3; cdr3_aa: ASSEGPRDTDTQY
v_call: TRBV7-6; j_call: TRBJ2-7; cdr3_aa: ASSYALDRGLSYEQY
v_call: TRBV19; j_call: TRBJ1-1; cdr3_aa: ASQPGGITEAF
v_call: TRBV7-9; j_call: TRBJ2-3; cdr3_aa: ASSHLSGQGYRGDTQY
v_call: TRBV11-2; j_call: TRBJ2-7; cdr3_aa: ASSSGTGFDEQY
v_call: TRBV28; j_call: TRBJ2-2; cdr3_aa: ASSFGAPPLF
v_call: TRBV5-1; j_call: TRBJ2-7; cdr3_aa: ASSLGTQGYEQY
v_call: TRBV18; j_call: TRBJ2-2; cdr3_aa: ASSPTGNTGELF
v_call: TRBV6-1; j_call: TRBJ2-3; cdr3_aa: ASSEVSGGVKDTQY
v_call: TRBV28; j_call: TRBJ2-7; cdr3_aa: ASSLFADSYEQY
v_call: TRBV6-5; j_call: TRBJ2-2; cdr3_aa: ASSYGERYNTGELF
v_call: TRBV6-5; j_call: TRBJ2-1; cdr3_aa: ASSFGNSYNEQF
v_call: TRBV4-1; j_call: TRBJ1-1; cdr3_aa: ASSLGQGNLNTEAF
v_call: TRBV13; j_call: TRBJ2-7; cdr3_aa: ASSVTSGLIYEQY
v_call: TRBV6-5; j_call: TRBJ2-5; cdr3_aa: ASSYSIAPETQY